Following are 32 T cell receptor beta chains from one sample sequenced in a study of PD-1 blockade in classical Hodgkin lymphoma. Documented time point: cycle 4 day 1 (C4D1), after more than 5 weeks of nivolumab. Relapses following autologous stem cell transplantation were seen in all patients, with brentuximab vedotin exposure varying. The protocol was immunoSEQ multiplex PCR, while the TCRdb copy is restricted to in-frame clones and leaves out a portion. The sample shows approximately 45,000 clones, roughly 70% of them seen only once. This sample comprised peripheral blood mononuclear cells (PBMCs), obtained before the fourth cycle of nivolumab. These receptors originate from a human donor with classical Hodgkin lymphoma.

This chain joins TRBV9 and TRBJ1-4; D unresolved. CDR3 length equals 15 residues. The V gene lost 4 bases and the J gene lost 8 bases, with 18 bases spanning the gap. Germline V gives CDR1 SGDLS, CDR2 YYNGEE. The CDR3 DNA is TGTGCCAGCAGCTCGCGGATTGGGATTGGCGAAAAACTGTTTTTT. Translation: CASSSRIGIGEKLFF.

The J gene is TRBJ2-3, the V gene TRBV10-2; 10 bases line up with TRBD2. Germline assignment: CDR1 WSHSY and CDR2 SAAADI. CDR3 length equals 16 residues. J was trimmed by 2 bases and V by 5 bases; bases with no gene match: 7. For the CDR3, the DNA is TGCGCCAGCAGTAGGGCTAGCGGGAGCCCCACAGATACGCAGTATTTT. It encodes CASSRASGSPTDTQYF.

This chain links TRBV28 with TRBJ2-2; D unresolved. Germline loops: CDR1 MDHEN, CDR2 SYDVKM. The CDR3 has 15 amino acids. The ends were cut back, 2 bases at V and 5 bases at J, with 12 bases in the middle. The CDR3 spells CASSLDISATGELFF. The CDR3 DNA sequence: TGTGCCAGCAGTTTAGACATTTCGGCAACCGGGGAGCTGTTTTTT.

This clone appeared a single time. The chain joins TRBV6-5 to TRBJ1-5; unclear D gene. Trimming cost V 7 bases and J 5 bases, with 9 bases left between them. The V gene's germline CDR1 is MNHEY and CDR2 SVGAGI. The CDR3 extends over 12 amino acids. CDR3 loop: CASTQWDQPQHF. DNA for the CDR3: TGTGCCAGCACCCAGTGGGATCAGCCCCAGCATTTT.

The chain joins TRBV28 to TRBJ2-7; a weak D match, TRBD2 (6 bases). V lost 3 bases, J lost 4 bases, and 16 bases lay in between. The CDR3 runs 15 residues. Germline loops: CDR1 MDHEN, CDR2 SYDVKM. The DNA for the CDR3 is TGTGCCAGCAGTTTCTCCAGGGTTGGGACTTACGAGCAGTACTTC. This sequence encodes CASSFSRVGTYEQYF.

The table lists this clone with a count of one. The CDR3, as DNA: TGCGCCAGCAGCTTGGAAGTCTCTGGAAACACCATATATTTT. Its translation is CASSLEVSGNTIYF. The V and J genes are TRBV5-1 and TRBJ1-3; D unresolved. The CDR3 totals 14 residues. Trimming shortened V by 0 bases and J by 0 bases, and 4 bases separated the two germline ends. Germline CDR1 is SGHRS and CDR2 is YFSETQ.

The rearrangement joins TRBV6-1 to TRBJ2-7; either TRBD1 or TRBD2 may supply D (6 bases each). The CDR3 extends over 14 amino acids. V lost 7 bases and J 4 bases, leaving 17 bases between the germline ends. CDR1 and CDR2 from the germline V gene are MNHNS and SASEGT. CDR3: CASIEGGIGYEQYF. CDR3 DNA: TGTGCCAGCATCGAGGGGGGAATCGGGTACGAGCAGTACTTC.

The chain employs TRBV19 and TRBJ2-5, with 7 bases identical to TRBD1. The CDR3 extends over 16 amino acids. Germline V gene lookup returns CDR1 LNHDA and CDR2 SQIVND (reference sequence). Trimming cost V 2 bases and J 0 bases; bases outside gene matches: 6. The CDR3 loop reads CASSISDRVYQETQYF. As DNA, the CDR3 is TGTGCCAGTAGTATATCCGACAGGGTGTACCAAGAGACCCAGTACTTC. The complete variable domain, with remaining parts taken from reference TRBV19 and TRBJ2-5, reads DGGITQSPKYLFRKEGQNVTLSCEQNLNHDAMYWYRQDPGQGLRLIYYSQIVNDFQKGDIAEGYSVSREKKESFPLTVTSAQKNPTAFYLCASSISDRVYQETQYFGPGTRLLVL.

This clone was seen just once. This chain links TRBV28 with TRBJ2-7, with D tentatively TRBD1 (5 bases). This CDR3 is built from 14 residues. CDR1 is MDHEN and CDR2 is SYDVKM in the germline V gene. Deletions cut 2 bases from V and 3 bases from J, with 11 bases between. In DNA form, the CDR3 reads TGTGCCAGCAGTTTACAGGGCCGCTACTACGAGCAGTACTTC. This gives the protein CASSLQGRYYEQYF.

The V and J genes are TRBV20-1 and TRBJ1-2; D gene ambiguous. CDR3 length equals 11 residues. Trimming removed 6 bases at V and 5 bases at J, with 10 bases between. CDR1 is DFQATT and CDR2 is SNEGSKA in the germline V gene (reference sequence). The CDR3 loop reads CSAQTSYGYTF. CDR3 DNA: TGCAGTGCGCAAACCTCATATGGCTACACCTTC.

The CDR3 loop reads CASSIGRGNQPQHF. In DNA form, the CDR3 reads TGTGCCAGTAGTATTGGAAGGGGCAATCAGCCCCAGCATTTT. The rearrangement uses TRBV19 and TRBJ1-5; D gene uncertain. The V and J ends lost 3 bases and 2 bases respectively, with 8 bases between them. From germline, CDR1 is LNHDA and CDR2 SQIVND (reference sequence). The CDR3 spans 14 residues.

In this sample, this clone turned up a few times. The CDR3: CAWSVALQGAGELFF. CDR3 DNA: TGTGCCTGGAGTGTAGCTCTCCAGGGGGCCGGGGAGCTGTTTTTT. This sequence joins TRBV30 and TRBJ2-2, with 7 bases fitting TRBD1. The CDR3 spans 15 residues. V lost 0 bases and J lost 6; bases outside the gene matches: 7. Germline-derived CDR1 and CDR2 are GTSNPN and SVGIG (reference sequence). Complete variable domain (other parts from reference TRBV30 and TRBJ2-2): SQTIHQWPATLVQPVGSPLSLECTVEGTSNPNLYWYRQAAGRGLQLLFYSVGIGQISSEVPQNLSASRPQDRQFILSSKKLLLSDSGFYLCAWSVALQGAGELFFGEGSRLTVL.

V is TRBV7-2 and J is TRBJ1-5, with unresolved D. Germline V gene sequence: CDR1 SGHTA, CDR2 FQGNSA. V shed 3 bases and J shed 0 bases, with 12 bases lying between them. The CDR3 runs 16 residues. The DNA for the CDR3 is TGTGCCAGCAGCTTCGCAGGAACCTATAGCAATCAGCCCCAGCATTTT. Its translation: CASSFAGTYSNQPQHF.

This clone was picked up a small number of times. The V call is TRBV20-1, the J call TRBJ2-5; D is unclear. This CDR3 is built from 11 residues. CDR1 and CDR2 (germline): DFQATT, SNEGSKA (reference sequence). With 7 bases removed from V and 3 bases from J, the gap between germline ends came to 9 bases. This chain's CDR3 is CSVRPEETQYF. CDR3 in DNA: TGCAGTGTCCGGCCCGAAGAGACCCAGTACTTC.

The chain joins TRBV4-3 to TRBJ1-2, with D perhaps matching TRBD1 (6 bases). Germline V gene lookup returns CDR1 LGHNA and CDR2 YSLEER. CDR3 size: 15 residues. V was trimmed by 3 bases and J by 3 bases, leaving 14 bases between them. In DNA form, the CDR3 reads TGCGCCAGCAGCCACCGACAGGCGCCCCACTATGGCTACACCTTC. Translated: CASSHRQAPHYGYTF.

The CDR3 nucleotides are TGTGCCAGCAGCTTAGCGCCGTACCCCGGGGAGCTGTTTTTT. Its protein product is CASSLAPYPGELFF. The rearrangement links TRBV7-2 to TRBJ2-2; D is unclear. The germline V and J ends were trimmed by 0 bases and 6 bases, with 8 bases remaining between them. Germline CDR1 SGHTA, CDR2 FQGNSA. The CDR3 has 14 amino acids.

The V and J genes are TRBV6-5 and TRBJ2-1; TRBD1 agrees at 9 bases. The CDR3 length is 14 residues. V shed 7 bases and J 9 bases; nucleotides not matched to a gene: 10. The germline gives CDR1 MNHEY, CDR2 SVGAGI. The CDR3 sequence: CASTQTPGQGEQFF. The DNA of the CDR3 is TGTGCCAGCACTCAAACCCCGGGACAGGGTGAGCAGTTCTTC.

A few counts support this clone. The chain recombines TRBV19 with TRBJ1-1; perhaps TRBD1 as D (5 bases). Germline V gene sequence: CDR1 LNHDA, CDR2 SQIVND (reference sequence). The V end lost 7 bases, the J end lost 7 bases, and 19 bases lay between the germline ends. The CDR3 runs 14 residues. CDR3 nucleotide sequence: TGTGCCAGTACCAACGGACGGGGGTGGGGTGAAGCTTTCTTT. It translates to CASTNGRGWGEAFF.

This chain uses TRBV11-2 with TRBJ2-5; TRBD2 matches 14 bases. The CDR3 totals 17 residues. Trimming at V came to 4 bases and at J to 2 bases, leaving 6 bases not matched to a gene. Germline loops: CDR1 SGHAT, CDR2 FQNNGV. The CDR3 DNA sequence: TGTGCCAGCAGCTCAGGACTAGCGGGGGGACCGCAAGAGACCCAGTACTTC. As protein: CASSSGLAGGPQETQYF.

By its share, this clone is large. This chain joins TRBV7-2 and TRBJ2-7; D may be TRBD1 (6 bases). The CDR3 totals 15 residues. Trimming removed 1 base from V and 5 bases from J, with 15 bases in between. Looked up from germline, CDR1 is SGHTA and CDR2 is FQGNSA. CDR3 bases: TGTGCCAGCAGCTTAGGCAGGGGCCAGATTCACGAGCAGTACTTC. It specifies CASSLGRGQIHEQYF.

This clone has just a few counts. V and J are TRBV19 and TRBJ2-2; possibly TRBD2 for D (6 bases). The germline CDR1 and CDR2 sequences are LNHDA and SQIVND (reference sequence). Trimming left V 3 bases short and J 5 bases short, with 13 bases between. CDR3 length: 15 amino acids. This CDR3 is CASSIESAGTGELFF. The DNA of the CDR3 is TGTGCCAGTAGTATTGAATCGGCGGGGACCGGGGAGCTGTTTTTT. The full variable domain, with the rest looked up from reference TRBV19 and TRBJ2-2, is DGGITQSPKYLFRKEGQNVTLSCEQNLNHDAMYWYRQDPGQGLRLIYYSQIVNDFQKGDIAEGYSVSREKKESFPLTVTSAQKNPTAFYLCASSIESAGTGELFFGEGSRLTVL.

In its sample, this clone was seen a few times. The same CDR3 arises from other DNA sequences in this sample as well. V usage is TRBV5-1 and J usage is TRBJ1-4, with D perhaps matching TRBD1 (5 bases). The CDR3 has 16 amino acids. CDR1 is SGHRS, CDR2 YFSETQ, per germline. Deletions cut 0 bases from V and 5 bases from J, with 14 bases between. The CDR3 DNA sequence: TGCGCCAGCAGCTTGGGGGGCACAGCTACCAATGAAAAACTGTTTTTT. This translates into CASSLGGTATNEKLFF.

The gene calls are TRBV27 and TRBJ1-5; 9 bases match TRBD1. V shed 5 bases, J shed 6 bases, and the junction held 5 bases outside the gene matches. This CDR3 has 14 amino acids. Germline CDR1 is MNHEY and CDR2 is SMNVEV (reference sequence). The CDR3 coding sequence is TGTGCCAGCAGTCCGGACAGGGGCGGTCAGCCCCAGCATTTT. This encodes CASSPDRGGQPQHF.

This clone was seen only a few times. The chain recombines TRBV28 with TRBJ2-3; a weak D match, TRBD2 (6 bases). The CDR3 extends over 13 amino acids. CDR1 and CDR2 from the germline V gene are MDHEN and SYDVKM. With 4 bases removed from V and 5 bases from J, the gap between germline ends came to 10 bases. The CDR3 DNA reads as TGTGCCAGCAGTTATGGCGGGGTAGATACGCAGTATTTT. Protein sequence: CASSYGGVDTQYF. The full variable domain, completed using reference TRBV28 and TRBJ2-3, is DVKVTQSSRYLVKRTGEKVFLECVQDMDHENMFWYRQDPGLGLRLIYFSYDVKMKEKGDIPEGYSVSREKKERFSLILESASTNQTSMYLCASSYGGVDTQYFGPGTRLTVL.

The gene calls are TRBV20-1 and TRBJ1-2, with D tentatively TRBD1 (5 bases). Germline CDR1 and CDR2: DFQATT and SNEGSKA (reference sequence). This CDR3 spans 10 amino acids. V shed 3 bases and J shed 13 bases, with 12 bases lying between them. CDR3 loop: CSASPRGTTF. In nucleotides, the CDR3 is TGCAGTGCTAGCCCCCGGGGCACCACCTTC.

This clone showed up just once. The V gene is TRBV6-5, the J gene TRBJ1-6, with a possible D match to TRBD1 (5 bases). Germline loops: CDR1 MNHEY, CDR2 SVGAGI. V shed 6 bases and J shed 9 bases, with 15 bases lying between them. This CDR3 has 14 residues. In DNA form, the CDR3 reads TGTGCCAGCAGCTACCCGGGACCAGGTTCACCCCTCCACTTT. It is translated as CASSYPGPGSPLHF.

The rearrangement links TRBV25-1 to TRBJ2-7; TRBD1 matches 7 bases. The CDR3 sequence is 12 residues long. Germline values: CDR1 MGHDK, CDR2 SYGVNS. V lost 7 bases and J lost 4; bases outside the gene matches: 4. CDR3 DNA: TGTGCCAGCACCCGACAGGGTTACGAGCAGTACTTC. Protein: CASTRQGYEQYF.

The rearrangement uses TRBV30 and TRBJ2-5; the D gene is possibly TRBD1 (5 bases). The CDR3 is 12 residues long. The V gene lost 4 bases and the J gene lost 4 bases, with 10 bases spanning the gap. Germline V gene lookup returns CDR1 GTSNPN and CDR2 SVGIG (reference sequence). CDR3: CAWTGKGETQYF. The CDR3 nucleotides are TGTGCCTGGACAGGGAAGGGAGAGACCCAGTACTTC.

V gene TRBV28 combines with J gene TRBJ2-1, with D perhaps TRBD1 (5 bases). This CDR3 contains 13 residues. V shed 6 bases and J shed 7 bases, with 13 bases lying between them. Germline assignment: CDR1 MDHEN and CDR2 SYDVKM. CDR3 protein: CASRAPGLNEQFF. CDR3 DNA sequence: TGTGCCAGCAGAGCCCCAGGGCTTAATGAGCAGTTCTTC.

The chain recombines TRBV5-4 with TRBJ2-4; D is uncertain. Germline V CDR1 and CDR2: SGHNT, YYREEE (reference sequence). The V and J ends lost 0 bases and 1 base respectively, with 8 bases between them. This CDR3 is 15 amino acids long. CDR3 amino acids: CASSLDGLAKNIQYF. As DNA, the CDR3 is TGTGCCAGCAGCTTGGACGGGCTTGCCAAAAACATTCAGTACTTC.

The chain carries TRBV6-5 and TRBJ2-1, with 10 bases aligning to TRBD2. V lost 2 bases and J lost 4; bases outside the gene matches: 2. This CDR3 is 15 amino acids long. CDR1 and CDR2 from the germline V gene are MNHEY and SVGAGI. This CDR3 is CASSYRTSGYNEQFF. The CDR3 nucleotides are TGTGCCAGCAGTTACCGGACTAGCGGTTACAATGAGCAGTTCTTC.

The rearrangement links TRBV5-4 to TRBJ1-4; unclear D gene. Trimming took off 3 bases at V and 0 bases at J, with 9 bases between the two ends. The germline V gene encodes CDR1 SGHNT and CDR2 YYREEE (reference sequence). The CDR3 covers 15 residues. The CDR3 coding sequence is TGTGCCAGCAGCTATGGGGTTGCAACTAATGAAAAACTGTTTTTT. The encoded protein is CASSYGVATNEKLFF.